This TCR beta chain came from a study of blood T cell repertoires in COVID-19. Background on the study: Material from acute and convalescent COVID-19 was sourced from the United States, Italy and Spain.

The CDR3 totals 11 residues. Germline V lookup: CDR1 MDHEN, CDR2 SYDVKM. The V end was cut by 3 bases, the J end by 7 bases, with 6 bases between. Under the authors' procedure: Estimation of nucleated cell counts was performed using reference gene primer amplification. Assay used: immunoSEQ multiplex PCR; TCRdb lists only in-frame clones, some missing. That table is the source of V, J and clone size, and D and trimming were worked out from the DNA. The data hold fewer than 150,000 clones, with around 80% observed a single time. This receptor was taken from a human donor in a cohort sampled during active COVID-19. Source material: peripheral blood. The gene calls are TRBV28 and TRBJ1-2; D gene ambiguous. The CDR3 loop is CASSLLSGYTF. DNA of the CDR3: TGTGCCAGCAGTTTGCTGAGTGGCTACACCTTC.